These T cell receptor beta chains were read from a single sample in a study of blood T cell repertoires in COVID-19. Data came from immunoSEQ multiplex PCR; TCRdb stores just in-frame clones and leaves some out. This table holds about 180,000 clones, approximately 83% found once. The sample consisted of peripheral blood. The receptor set was obtained from a human donor with active or convalescent COVID-19. The donor label of this sample is uncertain. The CDR3 runs from the conserved cysteine through the conserved F or W. The D gene is left open where the match is weak. Some rows mark clone size as missing; the rest say once, few, many or name a class of expanded clone.

j_call cdr3_length d_call clone_size v_call cdr3_nt cdr3_aa
TRBJ1-2 15 TRBD1 . TRBV29-1 TGCAGCGTTGATGGGGGGACAGGCCGATTCTATGGCTACACCTTC CSVDGGTGRFYGYTF
TRBJ2-5 11 . . TRBV10-2 TGCGCCAGCAGTGAGGTCCGTACCCAGTACTTC CASSEVRTQYF
TRBJ2-1 13 . . TRBV4-3 TGCGCCAGCAGCCAAGGACAGGCCCGAGAGCAGTTCTTC CASSQGQAREQFF
TRBJ1-1 12 . . TRBV30 TGTGTCGCCTGGATATCCGGGTCTGAAGCTTTCTTT CVAWISGSEAFF
TRBJ2-7 13 . . TRBV3-1/TRBV3-2 TGTGCCAGCAGTGCGGGGTTTTCCTACGAGCAGTACTTC CASSAGFSYEQYF
TRBJ1-2 14 TRBD1 . TRBV13 TGTGCCAGCAGCTGGGGACAGGGGGGCTATGGCTACACCTTC CASSWGQGGYGYTF
TRBJ2-7 12 . . TRBV11-2 TGTGCCAGCAGCTTAGGACTCTACGAGCAGTACTTC CASSLGLYEQYF
TRBJ2-3 16 . . TRBV20-1 TGCAGTGCTAGTAACCCGGGACAAGGACCCCCGGATACGCAGTATTTT CSASNPGQGPPDTQYF
TRBJ2-6 17 . . TRBV5-4 TGTGCCAGCAGCTTCGGCGGGGCTCCCTCTGGGGCCAACGTCCTGACTTTC CASSFGGAPSGANVLTF
TRBJ1-5 16 . . TRBV28 TGTGCCAGCAGTTTACTATTGGGGGGGGGCGTTCAGCCCCAGCATTTT CASSLLLGGGVQPQHF
TRBJ2-2 17 . . TRBV7-2 TGTGCCAGCAGCTTATGGGTGGGGCAGTCGAACACCGGGGAGCTGTTTTTT CASSLWVGQSNTGELFF
TRBJ1-2 15 TRBD1 once TRBV18 TGTGCCAGCTCACAATCTCGACAGGGGGGTTATGGCTACACCTTC CASSQSRQGGYGYTF
TRBJ2-3 15 TRBD1 few TRBV4-3 TGCGCCAGCAGCCAAGAGGGCAGGGGGCAAGATACGCAGTATTTT CASSQEGRGQDTQYF
TRBJ2-2 16 TRBD2 . TRBV11-2 TGTGCCAGCAGCGAGACTAGCGGGGTGAACACCGGGGAGCTGTTTTTT CASSETSGVNTGELFF
TRBJ2-7 19 TRBD1 . TRBV5-6 TGTGCCAGCAGCCCTCCTTATACCCGGGACAGGGGTCGGGTTGGCGAGCAGTACTTC CASSPPYTRDRGRVGEQYF
TRBJ2-2 15 . . TRBV5-6 TGTGCCAGCAGCTTTACCGCCGGGAACACCGGGGAGCTGTTTTTT CASSFTAGNTGELFF
TRBJ1-1 16 . . TRBV6-6 TGTGCCAGCAGTTACTCCGGACAGCGGGGGGCCACTGAAGCTTTCTTT CASSYSGQRGATEAFF
TRBJ2-5 19 TRBD2 . TRBV7-2 TGTGCCAGCAGCTCCAGGGCGGGGACTAGCGGGAGGGCCGGAGAGACCCAGTACTTC CASSSRAGTSGRAGETQYF
TRBJ2-7 11 . . TRBV20-1 TGCAGTGCTGGGCCCGGTCTGCCTGAATACTTC CSAGPGLPEYF
TRBJ2-2 16 . . TRBV5-1 TGCGCCAGCAGCTTGCGGGGTAATTTACAGTCCGGGGAGCTGTTTTTT CASSLRGNLQSGELFF
TRBJ2-1 15 . . TRBV6-5 TGTGCCAGCAGTTACTCGAGCAGGCCCTACAATGAGCAGTTCTTC CASSYSSRPYNEQFF
TRBJ2-7 14 . . TRBV5-4 TGTGCCAGCAGCTTACCCGGGGTTGCCTACGAGCAGTACTTC CASSLPGVAYEQYF
TRBJ2-3 15 TRBD2 . TRBV30 TGTGCCTGGTCCCCCGGGACTAGCGGGAGATATACGCAGTATTTT CAWSPGTSGRYTQYF
TRBJ2-3 11 TRBD2 . TRBV2 TGTGCCACGGGAGGTCGGGATACGCAGTATTTT CATGGRDTQYF
TRBJ2-3 13 . . TRBV5-8 TGTGCCAGCAGCTTGTCTGCCAAAGATAGGCAGTATTTT CASSLSAKDRQYF
TRBJ1-5 13 . . TRBV10-3 TGTGCCATCAGTGAGGGGGCGGGGCAGCCCCAGCATTTT CAISEGAGQPQHF
TRBJ1-1 15 TRBD1 . TRBV29-1 TGCAGCGTTAGGGGACAGGGGGAAGGGAACACTGAAGCTTTCTTT CSVRGQGEGNTEAFF
TRBJ1-2 17 TRBD1 . TRBV11-3 TGTGCCAGCAGCACTCTCCGGACAGGAAAGGGAAGCTATGGCTACACCTTC CASSTLRTGKGSYGYTF
TRBJ1-2 15 . . TRBV9 TGTGCCAGCAGCGGCGCCCCGGGACACTTTAATGGCTACACCTTC CASSGAPGHFNGYTF
TRBJ2-2 15 . . TRBV3-1/TRBV3-2 TGTGCCAGCAGCTCCTTTGGCTCGAACACCGGGGAGCTGTTTTTT CASSSFGSNTGELFF
TRBJ2-1 11 . . TRBV2 TGTGCCAGCAGGGGCTTGGGTGAGCAGTTCTTC CASRGLGEQFF
TRBJ2-6 16 . . TRBV27 TGTGCCAGCACTGGACAGGACTACTCTGGGGCCAACGTCCTGACTTTC CASTGQDYSGANVLTF
TRBJ1-4 18 TRBD1 once TRBV18 TGTGCCAGCTCACCGACTGGGACAGGAGGGTTGGGTGATGAAAAACTGTTTTTT CASSPTGTGGLGDEKLFF
TRBJ1-1 13 . few TRBV18 TGTGCCAGCTCACGCGGCGTGTCCACTGAAGCTTTCTTT CASSRGVSTEAFF
TRBJ2-3 15 TRBD2 . TRBV7-7 TGTGCCAGCAGTCGGGGACTAGCGGGCACAGATACGCAGTATTTT CASSRGLAGTDTQYF
TRBJ2-4 13 TRBD2 . TRBV7-6 TGTGCCAGCAGCCCTGGGGGGGATGACATTCAGTACTTC CASSPGGDDIQYF
TRBJ1-2 14 . . TRBV3-1/TRBV3-2 TGTGCCAGCAGCCAGCAGTACACTAACTATGGCTACACCTTC CASSQQYTNYGYTF
TRBJ2-3 15 TRBD2 . TRBV11-2 TGTGCCAGCAGCTTGGCGCGGGGGGTCACAGATACGCAGTATTTT CASSLARGVTDTQYF
TRBJ1-2 14 TRBD1 . TRBV28 TGTGCCAGCAGCCCCCCCGGGACAGGGGACGGCTACACCTTC CASSPPGTGDGYTF
TRBJ2-2 18 TRBD2 . TRBV5-1 TGCGCCAGCAGCTTTGGGCTAGCGGGGGGATCGAACACCGGGGAGCTGTTTTTT CASSFGLAGGSNTGELFF
TRBJ2-5 14 . . TRBV24-1 TGTGCCACCGGGCGCCCAGGGTTAGAAGAGACCCAGTACTTC CATGRPGLEETQYF
TRBJ2-1 16 TRBD1 . TRBV18 TGTGCCAGCTCACCATTATATAGGGACAGGACCAATGAGCAGTTCTTC CASSPLYRDRTNEQFF
TRBJ2-7 13 . once TRBV6-5 TGTGCCAGCAATTTAGGGGGTGAGGGAGAGCAGTACTTC CASNLGGEGEQYF
TRBJ2-1 16 TRBD2 . TRBV6-6 TGTGCCAGCAGCCTGGGGCGACTAGCGGGGTGGGATGAGCAGTTCTTC CASSLGRLAGWDEQFF
TRBJ2-7 17 TRBD2 few TRBV4-1 TGCGCCAGCAGCCAAGTGCTACGGCGGGAGGCTGCTTACGAGCAGTACTTC CASSQVLRREAAYEQYF